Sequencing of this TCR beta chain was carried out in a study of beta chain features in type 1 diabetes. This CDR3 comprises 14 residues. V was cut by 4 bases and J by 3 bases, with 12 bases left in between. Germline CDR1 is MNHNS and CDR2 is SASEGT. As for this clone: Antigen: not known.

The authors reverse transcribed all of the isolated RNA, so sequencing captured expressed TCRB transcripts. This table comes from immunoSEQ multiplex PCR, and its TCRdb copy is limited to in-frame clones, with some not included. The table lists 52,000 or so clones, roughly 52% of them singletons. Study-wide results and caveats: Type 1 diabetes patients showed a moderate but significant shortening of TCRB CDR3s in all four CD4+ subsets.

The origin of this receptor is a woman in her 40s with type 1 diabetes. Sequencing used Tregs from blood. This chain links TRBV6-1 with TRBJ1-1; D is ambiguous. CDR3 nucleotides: TGTGCCAGCAGTGTGCGGGGTGTGGACACTGAAGCTTTCTTT. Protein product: CASSVRGVDTEAFF.